This T cell receptor beta chain appears in the sequencing data of a study of graft-versus-host responses after intestinal transplantation. On the study more broadly: Each of the recipients got a multivisceral, liver-intestinal, or isolated intestinal transplant. Each recipient received anti-thymocyte globulin induction, then tacrolimus and steroids for about three years. Study outcomes and limitations: Recipient marrow harbored GvH clones, some of which surfaced first in ileum or blood. Some patients had graft-donor T cell macrochimerism, and their allografts showed high graft-versus-host to host-versus-graft clonal ratios.

Assay used: immunoSEQ multiplex PCR; TCRdb lists only in-frame clones, some missing. The repertoire holds some 110,000 clones, with just over 90% as singletons. The CDR3 covers 11 residues. Germline V gene sequence: CDR1 SGHAT, CDR2 FQDESV (reference sequence). About this clone itself: The antigen is not known. The germline gene is not matched at one end of the junction; a read error may be the cause.

Specimen: unstimulated CD4+ T cells sorted from spleen or lymph node cells, collected before intestinal transplant. The origin of this receptor is a human donor who received an intestinal transplant. The chain has TRBV11-1 and TRBJ2-7; possibly TRBD2 for D (6 bases). CDR3 coding DNA: TGTGCCAGCAGCTCTACCGGGACTCCTTATTTC. Translated: CASSSTGTPYF.